The rows below give T cell receptor beta chains drawn from one sample of a study of cytomegalovirus exposure and HLA in healthy donors. TCRdb's table, derived via immunoSEQ multiplex PCR, lists solely in-frame clones and lacks some. The table includes over 60,000 clones, 85% to 95% detected once. Sequenced material: PBMCs. These receptor sequences come from a man younger than 35 in good health and CMV-seronegative. CDR3s include the opening cysteine and the closing phenylalanine or tryptophan. Fields, in order: clone size, V gene, J gene, D gene, CDR3 protein, CDR3 DNA. D genes are given only for firm matches. The size of a clone is reported for some rows only, either as once, few or many, or as a class for expanded clones.

size: .
V: TRBV18
J: TRBJ1-1
D: .
CDR3: CASSPVGGGRTEAFF
DNA: TGTGCCAGCTCACCAGTGGGCGGGGGGCGAACTGAAGCTTTCTTT

size: .
V: TRBV6-1
J: TRBJ2-7
D: .
CDR3: CASSALASYEQYF
DNA: TGTGCCAGCAGTGCCCTAGCGTCCTACGAGCAGTACTTC

size: .
V: TRBV14
J: TRBJ2-7
D: TRBD2
CDR3: CASSPRGGHQGRGEQYF
DNA: TGTGCCAGCAGCCCACGGGGAGGGCATCAAGGGCGGGGCGAGCAGTACTTC

size: .
V: TRBV27
J: TRBJ2-5
D: .
CDR3: CASSLIVRGQQETQYF
DNA: TGTGCCAGCAGTTTAATCGTGCGGGGGCAACAAGAGACCCAGTACTTC

size: .
V: TRBV4-3
J: TRBJ1-2
D: .
CDR3: CASSQYGAGGYTF
DNA: TGCGCCAGCAGCCAATATGGGGCGGGGGGCTACACCTTC

size: .
V: TRBV16
J: TRBJ2-3
D: .
CDR3: CASSQYGDTQYF
DNA: TGTGCCAGCAGCCAATACGGAGATACGCAGTATTTT

size: .
V: TRBV10-3
J: TRBJ2-2
D: TRBD2
CDR3: CAIRQGGLAETGELFF
DNA: TGTGCCATCAGACAAGGGGGACTAGCGGAAACCGGGGAGCTGTTTTTT

size: .
V: TRBV19
J: TRBJ2-7
D: TRBD2
CDR3: CASSPAGGIVNEQYF
DNA: TGTGCCAGTAGTCCCGCGGGGGGGATCGTCAACGAGCAGTACTTC

size: once
V: TRBV19
J: TRBJ2-7
D: .
CDR3: CASSMRGYEQYF
DNA: TGTGCCAGTAGTATGCGGGGATACGAGCAGTACTTC

size: .
V: TRBV5-1
J: TRBJ2-1
D: .
CDR3: CASSFGQGTSDEQFF
DNA: TGCGCCAGCAGCTTTGGGCAGGGAACATCCGATGAGCAGTTCTTC

size: .
V: TRBV19
J: TRBJ1-5
D: TRBD1
CDR3: CASSRDRAGNQPQHF
DNA: TGTGCCAGTAGTCGGGACAGGGCTGGCAATCAGCCCCAGCATTTT

size: .
V: TRBV11-2
J: TRBJ2-1
D: .
CDR3: CASSLNRLRIARNNEQFF
DNA: TGTGCCAGCAGCTTAAATCGACTCAGAATAGCGAGGAACAATGAGCAGTTCTTC

size: once
V: TRBV28
J: TRBJ1-1
D: .
CDR3: CASSPLLGNTEAFF
DNA: TGTGCCAGCAGTCCCCTATTGGGCAACACTGAAGCTTTCTTT

size: .
V: TRBV5-5
J: TRBJ2-3
D: TRBD2
CDR3: CASQPTANGGDTQYF
DNA: TGTGCCAGCCAACCCACGGCCAACGGGGGGGATACGCAGTATTTT

size: once
V: TRBV6-1
J: TRBJ1-1
D: .
CDR3: CASSEVRRGGKKAFF
DNA: TGTGCCAGCAGTGAAGTTCGAAGGGGAGGCAAGAAAGCTTTCTTT

size: .
V: TRBV29-1
J: TRBJ2-3
D: TRBD2
CDR3: CSVVRRAGGTDTQYF
DNA: TGCAGCGTTGTAAGACGAGCGGGGGGCACAGATACGCAGTATTTT

size: .
V: TRBV9
J: TRBJ1-5
D: TRBD1
CDR3: CASSGTGPNQPQHF
DNA: TGTGCCAGCAGCGGGACAGGACCCAATCAGCCCCAGCATTTT

size: .
V: TRBV30
J: TRBJ1-2
D: .
CDR3: CAKLSDGYTF
DNA: TGTGCCAAGCTATCGGATGGCTACACCTTC

size: .
V: TRBV9
J: TRBJ2-7
D: .
CDR3: CASSVGGLESSYEQYF
DNA: TGTGCCAGCAGCGTGGGGGGACTCGAGTCTTCCTACGAGCAGTACTTC

size: .
V: TRBV12-5
J: TRBJ1-2
D: .
CDR3: CASGLSSSGGYTF
DNA: TGTGCTAGTGGTTTGTCAAGCTCAGGTGGCTACACCTTC